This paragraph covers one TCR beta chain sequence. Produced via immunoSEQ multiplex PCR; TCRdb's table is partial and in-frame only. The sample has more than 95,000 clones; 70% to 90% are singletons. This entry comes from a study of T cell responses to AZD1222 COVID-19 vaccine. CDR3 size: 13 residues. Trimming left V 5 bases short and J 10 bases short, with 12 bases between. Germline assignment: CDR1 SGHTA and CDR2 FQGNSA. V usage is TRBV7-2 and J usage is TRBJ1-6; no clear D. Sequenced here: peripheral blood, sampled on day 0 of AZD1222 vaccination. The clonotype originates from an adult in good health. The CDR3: CASSPNPESPLHF. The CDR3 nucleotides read TGTGCCAGCAGCCCTAACCCAGAGTCACCCCTCCACTTT. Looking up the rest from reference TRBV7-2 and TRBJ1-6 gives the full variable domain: GAGVSQSPSNKVTEKGKDVELRCDPISGHTALYWYRQSLGQGLEFLIYFQGNSAPDKSGLPSDRFSAERTGGSVSTLTIQRTQQEDSAVYLCASSPNPESPLHFGNGTRLTVT.